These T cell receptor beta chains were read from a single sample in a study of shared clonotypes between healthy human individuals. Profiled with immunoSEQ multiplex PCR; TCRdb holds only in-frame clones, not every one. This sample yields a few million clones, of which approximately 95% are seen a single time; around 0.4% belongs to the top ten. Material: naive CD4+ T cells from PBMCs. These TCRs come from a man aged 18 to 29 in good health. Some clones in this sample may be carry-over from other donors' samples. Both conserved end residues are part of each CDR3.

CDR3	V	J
CASRTGLAPAYEQYF	TRBV6-1	TRBJ2-7
CASSPLDRDNQPQHF	TRBV27	TRBJ1-5
CATGDRVKNIQYF	TRBV15	TRBJ2-4
CARQGYEQYF	TRBV10-1	TRBJ2-7
CASSQAGELFF	TRBV14	TRBJ2-2
CASSPWGTGAEQYF	TRBV7-2	TRBJ2-7
CASSIDWGQGAFEQYF	TRBV19	TRBJ2-7
CASSQQGFSGNTIYF	TRBV28	TRBJ1-3
CASSQQEMNTEAFF	TRBV4-1	TRBJ1-1
CASSLFRGGGQYF	TRBV27	TRBJ2-5
CASRDRADGSQHF	TRBV28	TRBJ1-5
CASSSPGQGGSLGYGYTF	TRBV28	TRBJ1-2
CASSVGSSYNEQFF	TRBV10-1	TRBJ2-1
CASFPGLEGYTF	TRBV6-1	TRBJ1-2
CASTLPGRGQNTEAFF	TRBV4-1	TRBJ1-1
CASQETVQNQPQHF	TRBV2	TRBJ1-5
CASSHPAEPRGRGDTQYF	TRBV9	TRBJ2-3
CASSLVPGQGAQSSYNEQFF	TRBV5-1	TRBJ2-1
CASSFNRGAGANVLTF	TRBV28	TRBJ2-6
CASSLRGLRQGNPGELFF	TRBV11-1	TRBJ2-2
CASSSGTVNEKLFF	TRBV5-1	TRBJ1-4
CASSQELRKANYGYTF	TRBV4-3	TRBJ1-2
CSVERVLNTEAFF	TRBV29-1	TRBJ1-1
CASSPRPRQTNQPQHF	TRBV5-7	TRBJ1-5
CASSYGGTSRYEQYF	TRBV6-6	TRBJ2-7
CASSPPAGVYEQYF	TRBV28	TRBJ2-7
CASSQVPGGSDGYTF	TRBV4-2	TRBJ1-2
CASSYLSAGNGELFF	TRBV6-6	TRBJ2-2
CASSQTGNTEAFF	TRBV18	TRBJ1-1
CASSLANGGTPTEAFF	TRBV5-1	TRBJ1-1
CASTPVRSAIGRDEQFF	TRBV27	TRBJ2-1
CASTPFGQAGEAFF	TRBV5-1	TRBJ1-1
CASSVASNGPQYF	TRBV9	TRBJ2-5
CASSFFRQAGNTEAFF	TRBV27	TRBJ1-1
CASSWGPAPGNTIYF	TRBV7-8	TRBJ1-3
CASNMGENTGELFF	TRBV7-3	TRBJ2-2
CASSLGLAYEQFF	TRBV11-2	TRBJ2-1
CASTSWDLFYEQYF	TRBV6-1	TRBJ2-7
CASNLLGQHLTGELFF	TRBV28	TRBJ2-2
CASSPGTGGGNTIYF	TRBV5-1	TRBJ1-3
CASSRGTSGTDEQYF	TRBV28	TRBJ2-7
CASSFFVAGARETQYF	TRBV28	TRBJ2-5
CAITPNGDGYTF	TRBV10-3	TRBJ1-2
CASSRRTGAGELFF	TRBV28	TRBJ2-2
CASSEGHGNYGYTF	TRBV28	TRBJ1-2
CASSEEGVGGQPQHF	TRBV2	TRBJ1-5
CASSLWGGTGLYEQYF	TRBV28	TRBJ2-7
CASSPSQGGNEQFF	TRBV7-2	TRBJ2-1
CASSIGSLGRDEQFF	TRBV19	TRBJ2-1
CASSGGGQGWYGYTF	TRBV7-8	TRBJ1-2
CASSLGGRRSGNTIYF	TRBV5-1	TRBJ1-3
CASSLDRARTEAFF	TRBV14	TRBJ1-1
CASGLRQGEDTQYF	TRBV18	TRBJ2-3
CASSYLAGAYEQYF	TRBV28	TRBJ2-7
CASSVWAGTGELFF	TRBV2	TRBJ2-2